Listed below are T cell receptor beta chains from one sample, sequenced in a study of memory CD4+ T cells and cytomegalovirus serostatus. Libraries were prepared by immunoSEQ multiplex PCR; TCRdb keeps only in-frame clonotypes and omits some of them. This table holds about 41,000 clones, roughly 77% found once. Sequenced input: memory CD4+ T cells from blood. These receptor sequences come from an adult in good health and CMV-seronegative. Both conserved end residues are part of each CDR3. The size entry is marked missing in some rows and otherwise reads once, few, many or a size class.

TRBJ1-1,NA,TRBV6-6,CASGGQGYTEAFF
TRBJ2-5,NA,TRBV12-5,CASGARETQYF
TRBJ2-4,NA,TRBV7-7,CASSPPGQGALRGPNIQYF
TRBJ1-2,NA,TRBV19,CASSKATPPDYGYTF
TRBJ2-7,NA,TRBV5-1,CASSLTGGYEQYF
TRBJ1-1,NA,TRBV29-1,CSVVFLGVAFF
TRBJ2-5,NA,TRBV27,CASMSAGGGETQYF
TRBJ1-6,NA,TRBV30,CAWKWAPTASSYNSPLHF
TRBJ2-5,NA,TRBV7-9,CASSLGSRLETQYF
TRBJ2-1,NA,TRBV5-1,CASSGTPQSYNEQFF
TRBJ1-5,NA,TRBV6-1,CASWNPGMQPQHF
TRBJ1-2,NA,TRBV11-2,CASSSGGSLYGYTF
TRBJ1-2,NA,TRBV14,CASSQTYQGPPDVYTF
TRBJ2-5,once,TRBV7-6,CASSLSRETQYF
TRBJ2-1,NA,TRBV5-1,CASSPGTSDYNEQFF
TRBJ1-1,NA,TRBV7-9,CASSRPEGGAEAFF
TRBJ2-5,NA,TRBV2,CASTNTRTGLEETQYF
TRBJ2-7,NA,TRBV2,CASRVGGTSYEQYF
TRBJ1-1,NA,TRBV5-1,CASSFTAGDGEAFF
TRBJ1-1,medium-sized,TRBV5-4,CASRRDRGVTEAFF
TRBJ2-5,once,TRBV4-1,CASSQDLYRGETQYF
TRBJ1-2,NA,TRBV6-5,CASSTDRLNYGYTF
TRBJ2-7,NA,TRBV28,CASSLWGESGEQYF
TRBJ2-5,NA,TRBV27,CASSSQQGRRETQYF
TRBJ1-1,NA,TRBV28,CASSSGGLPEAFF
TRBJ2-1,NA,TRBV6-5,CASSRDRSGYNEQFF
TRBJ2-7,NA,TRBV21-1,CASRKGGGNSHEQYF
TRBJ2-3,NA,TRBV7-2,CASSLARTSGVDTQYF
TRBJ1-3,NA,TRBV2,CAINSIYF
TRBJ1-6,few,TRBV5-6,CASSSDRGGSPLHF
TRBJ2-2,once,TRBV7-9,CASSKSGAGELFF
TRBJ2-3,NA,TRBV5-1,CASSFTGPPSSDTQYF
TRBJ1-1,NA,TRBV27,CASSLTGGRNTEAFF
TRBJ1-6,NA,TRBV4-2,CASSSDNSPLHF
TRBJ2-7,NA,TRBV7-3,CASSLQGGDEQYF
TRBJ2-7,NA,TRBV4-3,CASSQVSGVEQYF
TRBJ1-2,NA,TRBV19,CASSTPVRANYGYTF
TRBJ1-3,few,TRBV6-5,CASSYGGSSGNTIYF
TRBJ2-3,NA,TRBV7-9,CASTRTADTQYF
TRBJ2-3,NA,TRBV7-3,CASTPGRAGDTQYF
TRBJ2-7,once,TRBV27,CASSLAGGYEQYF
TRBJ1-2,NA,TRBV7-2,CASSSTYGYTF
TRBJ2-2,NA,TRBV6-1,CASRPGYRDTGELFF
TRBJ1-1,few,TRBV19,CASSAFYTLTGNTEAFF
TRBJ1-2,NA,TRBV5-1,CASNLPDNQGDYTF
TRBJ1-6,NA,TRBV6-1,CASSLSGISPLHF
TRBJ2-1,NA,TRBV6-1,CATLREQFF
TRBJ2-4,NA,TRBV5-1,CASSLSGRVAKNIQYF
TRBJ2-3,NA,TRBV7-7,CASSPGGTDTQYF
TRBJ2-1,NA,TRBV29-1,CSAKLEGLNEQFF
TRBJ1-1,NA,TRBV7-3,CASSYNPGVGTEAFF
TRBJ1-2,NA,TRBV5-4,CASSTLGGNYGYTF
TRBJ1-2,once,TRBV30,CAWSKVPFYGYTF
TRBJ1-1,NA,TRBV2,CASTNSRGNTEAFF
TRBJ2-3,NA,TRBV18,CASSPLAGTDTQYF